The next 32 T cell receptor beta chains were all read from a single sample in a study of tumor-infiltrating lymphocytes in primary liver carcinoma. RNA was extracted from whole blood without cell sorting, alongside germline DNA. A constant-region primer primed TCR beta cDNA synthesis from about 490 ng of total RNA. Slightly modified ARM-PCR with three nested multiplex PCR rounds yielded TCR beta libraries. The study ran its first two PCR rounds for roughly 9 cycles each, using TRBV1-TRBV30 forward primers and a C-beta reverse primer. Each CDR3 protein is one row after TCRdb ran MiXCR on the multiplex PCR reads. The sample shows about 300,000 distinct CDR3 sequences, about 60% of them seen only once. The sample was peripheral blood. Receptors were obtained from a man aged 40-49 years with primary liver carcinoma and hepatitis B virus infection.

A few counts support this clonotype. This may be a read error: a much more frequent sequence differs by one nucleotide. In DNA form, the CDR3 reads TGTGCCAGCGGTAGGGCGGGGGAGCAGTACTTC. Translation gives CASGRAGEQYF. V and J are TRBV6-5 and TRBJ2-7; D might be TRBD2 (6 bases). The CDR3 is 11 amino acids. V dropped 8 bases and J dropped 7 bases, with 12 bases sitting between them. Per germline, CDR1 MNHEY and CDR2 SVGAGI.

This chain uses TRBV11-2 with TRBJ2-1, with 8 bases identical to TRBD2. Germline V gives CDR1 SGHAT, CDR2 FQNNGV. The CDR3 is 16 residues long. Trimming at V came to 8 bases and at J to 6 bases, leaving 15 bases not matched to a gene. In DNA, the CDR3 is TGTGCCAGCGGCCTACGAGCGGGAGTAATTGCCAATGAGCAGTTCTTC. Amino acid sequence: CASGLRAGVIANEQFF.

The V gene is TRBV6-1, the J gene TRBJ1-5; D gene ambiguous. CDR1 is MNHNS, CDR2 SASEGT, per germline. The CDR3 is 14 amino acids. DNA of the CDR3: TGTACCAACAGTGACGGGGTGAGCAATCAGCCCCAGCATTTT. Translating gives CTNSDGVSNQPQHF.

This clonotype was recorded once. No conserved phenylalanine or tryptophan ends this CDR3, so it is likely a read error. The CDR3 DNA reads TGTGCCAGCGGCTCCTCGAGCTACAATGAGCAGTTCTTA. Translating gives CASGSSSYNEQFL. This chain joins TRBV11-2 and TRBJ2-1; D is uncertain. V lost 8 bases and J lost 3, with 11 bases in between. CDR1 is SGHAT and CDR2 is FQNNGV in the germline V gene. This CDR3 is 13 amino acids long.

As concerns this clonotype: Because the CDR3 is missing its conserved closing phenylalanine or tryptophan, this is likely a read error. The DNA of the CDR3 is TGTGCCAGCAGGGACACCCAGGGGGGAACTGAAGCTTTCATT. Translating it yields CASRDTQGGTEAFI. This chain connects TRBV6-6 to TRBJ1-1, with 7 bases that match TRBD1. V shed 6 bases and J 5 bases; nucleotides not matched to a gene: 9. This CDR3 is 14 amino acids long. Germline CDR1 MNHNY, CDR2 SVGAGI (reference sequence).

With regard to this clonotype: An end of the junction does not agree with germline; a read error may underlie this. This chain's CDR3 is CASSLREYNERFF. CDR3 nucleotide sequence: TGTGCCAGCAGCCTCCGGGAGTATAATGAGCGGTTCTTC. The chain joins TRBV11-2 to TRBJ2-1, with a tentative D call TRBD2 (6 bases). Per germline, CDR1 SGHAT and CDR2 FQNNGV. The CDR3 covers 13 residues.

The sample holds many counts of this clonotype. This rearrangement joins TRBV12-3 or TRBV12-4 to TRBJ2-3; D unresolved. The V end lost 3 bases, the J end lost 3 bases, and 4 bases lay between the germline ends. This CDR3 is 12 amino acids long. CDR3 amino acids: CASSFTTDTQYF. The DNA of the CDR3 is TGTGCCAGCAGTTTTACGACAGATACGCAGTATTTT.

DNA for the CDR3: TGTGCCACCAGTGATTTGGAGCCAGAAAACAATGAGCAGTTCTTC. Amino acid sequence: CATSDLEPENNEQFF. This rearrangement joins TRBV24-1 to TRBJ2-1, with D unclear. The ends were cut back, 0 bases at V and 5 bases at J, with 10 bases in the middle. This CDR3 comprises 15 residues. The germline V gene has CDR1 KGHDR and CDR2 SFDVKD.

This clonotype was counted only a few times. A single base separates this from a much larger clone, so it may be a read error. The V gene is TRBV4-3, the J gene TRBJ2-5, with D tentatively TRBD2 (5 bases). The CDR3 is made up of 16 amino acids. Germline V gives CDR1 LGHNA, CDR2 YSLEER. CDR3 coding DNA: TGCGCCAGCGGCCAAGACTATCGGGCCCGTGAAGAGACCCAGTACTTC. This translates into CASGQDYRAREETQYF.

Comments on this clonotype: Just one base apart from a much larger clone, this may be a read error. V is TRBV4-2 and J is TRBJ2-2; 12 nucleotides align to TRBD2. Germline assignment: CDR1 LGHNA and CDR2 YNFKEQ. The CDR3 length is 17 residues. The trim removed 1 base at V and 3 bases at J, leaving 3 bases unmatched. The CDR3: CASSQVASGRDTGELFF. In nucleotides, the CDR3 is TGTGCCAGCAGCCAAGTGGCTAGCGGGAGGGACACCGGGGAGCTGTTTTTT.

The chain employs TRBV12-3 or TRBV12-4 and TRBJ2-1; a weak D match, TRBD2 (5 bases). The CDR3 is made up of 16 amino acids. Trimming cost V 5 bases and J 6 bases, with 20 bases left between them. The CDR3 nucleotides are TGTGCCAGCAGTCCTGGTCCGGGATTCTCGTCCAATGAGCAGTTCTTC. Amino acids: CASSPGPGFSSNEQFF.

About this clonotype: An end of the junction does not agree with germline; a read error may underlie this. V and J are TRBV6-2 or TRBV6-3 and TRBJ2-1; 9 nucleotides align to TRBD2. This CDR3 spans 18 amino acids. The germline gives CDR1 MNHEY, CDR2 SVGEGT. The chain's CDR3 is CASSQPLSGGRGYNAQFF. CDR3 DNA: TGTGCCAGCAGCCAACCCCTCTCCGGCGGGAGGGGGTACAATGCGCAGTTCTTC.

About this clonotype itself: Possible read error: a much larger clone is one base away. The V gene is TRBV4-3, the J gene TRBJ2-1; unclear D gene. The ends were cut back, 1 base at V and 11 bases at J, with 18 bases in the middle. From germline, CDR1 is LGHNA and CDR2 YSLEER. The CDR3 spans 15 residues. CDR3 nucleotides: TGCGCCAGCAGCCAAGTCACTAACTCCCGTGAGAAGCAGTTCTTC. Amino acids: CASSQVTNSREKQFF.

The chain recombines TRBV11-1 with TRBJ1-2; 8 bases map to TRBD1. Germline V gene lookup returns CDR1 SGHAT and CDR2 FQDESV (reference sequence). The CDR3 contains 14 residues. As DNA, the CDR3 is TGTGCTAGCGGCCAGGACAGGGTGGGCTATGGCTACACCTTC. This gives the protein CASGQDRVGYGYTF. The complete variable domain, with remaining parts taken from reference TRBV11-1 and TRBJ1-2, reads EAEVAQSPRYKITEKSQAVAFWCDPISGHATLYWYRQILGQGPELLVQFQDESVVDDSQLPKDRFSAERLKGVDSTLKIQPAELGDSAMYLCASGQDRVGYGYTFGSGTRLTVV.

The chain uses TRBV6-6 and TRBJ2-1; no firm D call. V lost 11 bases and J 5 bases, leaving 13 bases between the germline ends. CDR1 is MNHNY, CDR2 SVGAGI, per germline (reference sequence). CDR3 length: 12 amino acids. CDR3 sequence reads: CAGLPRNNEQFF. CDR3 coding DNA: TGTGCCGGCCTCCCCCGTAACAATGAGCAGTTCTTC.

The chain has TRBV4-1 and TRBJ2-3; 9 nucleotides line up with TRBD2. Germline CDR1 and CDR2: MGHRA and YSYEKL. The CDR3 spans 18 residues. V lost 4 bases, J lost 1 base, and 12 bases stayed unmatched. DNA for the CDR3: TGCGCCAGCAGCCTTAATAGCGGGAGAGCGCAAGGCACAGATACGCAGTATTTT. Translated: CASSLNSGRAQGTDTQYF.

The CDR3 nucleotides read TGCAGTGCTAGAGATCCGAGGAGGGAGGTGCGGGAGACCCAGTACTTC. Translating it yields CSARDPRREVRETQYF. This sequence joins TRBV20-1 and TRBJ2-5; D might be TRBD2 (6 bases). Looked up from germline, CDR1 is DFQATT and CDR2 is SNEGSKA (reference sequence). V was trimmed by 0 bases and J by 5 bases, leaving 19 bases between them. This CDR3 spans 16 amino acids.

J is TRBJ1-1 and V is TRBV11-2; no definite D call. V lost 5 bases and J 4 bases, leaving 11 bases between the germline ends. Germline V gene lookup returns CDR1 SGHAT and CDR2 FQNNGV. The CDR3 has 13 residues. In nucleotides, the CDR3 is TGTGCCAGCAGCCCGCTGTCGGTCACTGAAGCTTTCTTT. Residues: CASSPLSVTEAFF. The whole variable domain, filled in from reference TRBV11-2 and TRBJ1-1, reads EAGVAQSPRYKIIEKRQSVAFWCNPISGHATLYWYQQILGQGPKLLIQFQNNGVVDDSQLPKDRFSAERLKGVDSTLKIQPAKLEDSAVYLCASSPLSVTEAFFGQGTRLTVV.

This clonotype has just a few counts. CDR3 in DNA: TGTGCCAGCAGCTTGGACAGGGCCCAGACCCAGTACTTC. As protein: CASSLDRAQTQYF. The V call is TRBV11-2, the J call TRBJ2-5; 8 bases fit TRBD1. This CDR3 contains 13 residues. V shed 3 bases, J shed 6 bases, and the junction held 3 bases outside the gene matches. Germline V gives CDR1 SGHAT, CDR2 FQNNGV.

The V and J genes are TRBV5-1 and TRBJ2-1, with 8 positions matching TRBD1. J lost 10 bases, V lost 2 bases, and 2 bases had no gene match. The germline V gene encodes CDR1 SGHRS and CDR2 YFSETQ. The length of the CDR3 is 12 residues. Written as DNA, the CDR3 is TGCGCCAGCAGCTTCGGACAGGGAGAGCAGTTCTTC. Its protein product is CASSFGQGEQFF.

Worth noting for this clonotype: This may come from a read error, since a much larger clone is one base off. The chain employs TRBV5-4 and TRBJ2-5, with D unclear. Germline CDR1 and CDR2: SGHNT and YYREEE (reference sequence). CDR3 size: 12 residues. CDR3 residues: CASITAQETQCF. DNA of the CDR3: TGTGCCAGCATAACCGCTCAAGAGACCCAGTGCTTC.

Comments on this clonotype: One junction end does not reproduce the germline sequence, and a read error may be involved. The V gene is TRBV5-1, the J gene TRBJ2-3, with D tentatively TRBD2 (6 bases). Germline CDR1 SGHRS, CDR2 YFSETQ. This CDR3 spans 19 amino acids. CDR3 in DNA: TGTGCCAGCCGCCACCAACGGGGTAGCGGCACCCTAAGCACAGATACGCAGTATTTT. It codes for CASRHQRGSGTLSTDTQYF.

A note on this clonotype: A much larger clonotype is one base distant, so this may be a read error. This chain joins TRBV10-3 and TRBJ2-7; D is perhaps TRBD1 or TRBD2 (5 bases each). Germline CDR1 reads ENHRY; CDR2 reads SYGVKD. The CDR3 is 11 amino acids. The CDR3 loop is CATGVGDDQYF. Written as DNA, the CDR3 is TGTGCCACTGGCGTAGGGGACGATCAGTACTTC.

The chain has TRBV6-5 and TRBJ2-2, with unresolved D. The CDR3 runs to 13 residues. The V gene lost 6 bases and the J gene lost 6 bases, with 11 bases spanning the gap. CDR1 MNHEY and CDR2 SVGAGI come from the germline V gene. The CDR3 spells CASRPGVPGELFF. CDR3 DNA sequence: TGTGCCAGCAGGCCGGGTGTACCCGGGGAGCTGTTTTTT.

This clonotype was observed a single time. The rearrangement joins TRBV6-5 to TRBJ2-1; no clear D gene. The J call could be wrong; TRBJ2-5 is a better fit for the DNA end. The CDR3 has 14 amino acids. The germline CDR1 and CDR2 sequences are MNHEY and SVGAGI. The CDR3 DNA reads TGTGCCAGCAGCTTCGAATCCATCGCTGTAACCCAGTACTTC. Amino acids: CASSFESIAVTQYF.

This clonotype was picked up one time. This CDR3 fails to terminate in the conserved phenylalanine or tryptophan, so it likely reflects a read error. DNA of the CDR3: TGTGCCAGCAGCGGAACGGTCAAGGAGACCCAGTACTCC. It translates to CASSGTVKETQYS. The chain joins TRBV2 to TRBJ2-5; D unresolved. The germline V gene encodes CDR1 SNHLY and CDR2 FYNNEI. The CDR3 is 13 amino acids. The V end was cut by 6 bases, the J end by 5 bases, with 13 bases between.

A remark on this clonotype: One junction end disagrees with the germline gene, perhaps due to a read error. The chain is built from TRBV11-3 and TRBJ1-1; perhaps TRBD1 as D (6 bases). Germline V CDR1 and CDR2: SGHNT, YENEEA. The CDR3 has 13 amino acids. The CDR3 loop is CAGSRTGGTEAFF. DNA for the CDR3: TGTGCCGGCAGCCGCACGGGGGGCACCGAAGCTTTCTTT.

This clonotype was recorded only once. Since a much larger clone is just one base distant, this may be a read error. The chain links TRBV6-1 to TRBJ1-5, with a weak D call TRBD1 (6 bases). Germline CDR1 and CDR2: MNHNS and SASEGT. The V and J ends lost 10 bases and 7 bases respectively, with 23 bases between them. This CDR3 region has 15 residues. The CDR3: CAISQEKQGWQPQHF. DNA for the CDR3: TGTGCCATCAGCCAAGAAAAACAGGGTTGGCAGCCCCAGCATTTT.

A remark on this clonotype: It is likely a read error, because the conserved phenylalanine at the end of the CDR3 is missing. The genes are TRBV29-1 and TRBJ1-5, with unresolved D. This CDR3 is built from 13 residues. CDR1 SQVTM and CDR2 ANQGSEA come from the germline V gene. V lost 7 bases and J 3 bases, leaving 13 bases between the germline ends. CDR3: CSGGQGNNQPQHL. DNA for the CDR3: TGCAGCGGCGGGCAAGGGAACAATCAGCCCCAGCATTTA.

This clonotype occurred a few times. The rearrangement links TRBV5-1 to TRBJ2-3, with TRBD2 identical over 8 bases. CDR1 is SGHRS, CDR2 YFSETQ, per germline. This CDR3 is built from 17 residues. The trim removed 0 bases at V and 5 bases at J, leaving 11 bases unmatched. The CDR3 nucleotides read TGCGCCAGCAGCTTGGCCGGGTACGGGGGGGTGGAAGATACGCAGTATTTT. This translates into CASSLAGYGGVEDTQYF. The complete variable domain, with remaining parts taken from reference TRBV5-1 and TRBJ2-3, reads KAGVTQTPRYLIKTRGQQVTLSCSPISGHRSVSWYQQTPGQGLQFLFEYFSETQRNKGNFPGRFSGRQFSNSRSEMNVSTLELGDSALYLCASSLAGYGGVEDTQYFGPGTRLTVL.

This clonotype occurred once. A junction end diverges from the germline sequence, so it may reflect a read error. The chain carries TRBV5-1 and TRBJ2-1; D is unresolved. Germline CDR1 and CDR2: SGHRS and YFSETQ. The CDR3 consists of 15 residues. The CDR3: CASMIGPSGYNEQSF. The CDR3 nucleotides read TGCGCCAGCATGATTGGTCCTTCAGGCTACAATGAGCAGTCCTTC. The full variable domain, in which reference TRBV5-1 and TRBJ2-1 provide the parts outside the CDR3, is KAGVTQTPRYLIKTRGQQVTLSCSPISGHRSVSWYQQTPGQGLQFLFEYFSETQRNKGNFPGRFSGRQFSNSRSEMNVSTLELGDSALYLCASMIGPSGYNEQSFGPGTRLTVL.

This chain connects TRBV28 to TRBJ2-5, with D possibly matching TRBD1 (6 bases). This CDR3 has 17 amino acids. Deletions cut 5 bases from V and 4 bases from J, with 23 bases between. Germline V gene data show CDR1 as MDHEN and CDR2 as SYDVKM. The CDR3, as DNA: TGTGCCAGCAGTCCACCCCAGGGGATAGGGCCCCCAGAGACCCAGTACTTC. Its protein product is CASSPPQGIGPPETQYF.